This TCR beta chain was profiled in a study of blood T cell repertoires in COVID-19. Using immunoSEQ multiplex PCR, the repertoire was profiled, and TCRdb retains in-frame clones only, with some absent. The sample has some 220,000 clones, approximately 85% seen once. This CDR3 has 17 residues. V lost 5 bases and J 0 bases, leaving 19 bases between the germline ends. The germline gives CDR1 SGHAT, CDR2 FQNNGV. The sample comprised peripheral blood. The chain combines TRBV11-2 with TRBJ1-2; a weak D match, TRBD1 (6 bases). This clonotype was sampled from a man aged 50 or older with COVID-19, enrolled during active disease. The CDR3 reads CASSEQGNPLTNYGYTF. DNA of the CDR3: TGTGCCAGCAGCGAACAGGGTAACCCCTTAACTAACTATGGCTACACCTTC.